Presented here are 25 T cell receptor beta chains from one specimen sequenced in a study of blood T cell repertoires in COVID-19. Some clones are missing from TCRdb's copy, which holds only in-frame ones; the method was immunoSEQ multiplex PCR. The sample has about 120,000 clones, around 87% seen once; the top ten hold 3.8%. Source material: peripheral blood. The source of these receptors is a woman in her sixties with COVID-19, enrolled during active disease.

The chain carries TRBV7-2 and TRBJ2-1, with 10 bases identical to TRBD1. Looked up from germline, CDR1 is SGHTA and CDR2 is FQGNSA. This CDR3 is built from 15 residues. V was pared by 5 bases and J by 5 bases, with 6 bases of the junction left unmatched. The CDR3 region has the DNA TGTGCCAGCAGCCTCGGGACAGGGGCAAACAATGAGCAGTTCTTC. It translates to CASSLGTGANNEQFF.

The chain has TRBV21-1 and TRBJ2-1; the table names TRBD2, a call not compared with the DNA. TRBV21-1 corresponds to a pseudogene. CDR3 size: 17 residues. Here the CDR3 DNA reads TGTGCCAGCAGCAAACCCGCGCGGGGGGGACATTACAATGAGCAGTTCTTC. The encoded protein is CASSKPARGGHYNEQFF.

This sequence joins TRBV19 and TRBJ2-2; 7 nucleotides line up with TRBD2. Germline V lookup: CDR1 LNHDA, CDR2 SQIVND (reference sequence). V lost 5 bases and J lost 3; bases outside the gene matches: 6. There are 15 residues in the CDR3. CDR3 in amino acids: CASSPPAGDTGELFF. The CDR3 DNA reads as TGTGCCAGTAGTCCCCCCGCGGGGGACACCGGGGAGCTGTTTTTT. Complete variable domain (other parts from reference TRBV19 and TRBJ2-2): DGGITQSPKYLFRKEGQNVTLSCEQNLNHDAMYWYRQDPGQGLRLIYYSQIVNDFQKGDIAEGYSVSREKKESFPLTVTSAQKNPTAFYLCASSPPAGDTGELFFGEGSRLTVL.

The genes are TRBV7-6 and TRBJ1-2; 9 bases map to TRBD1. Germline CDR1 and CDR2: SGHVS and FNYEAQ. Germline trimming cut 5 bases from V and 5 bases from J; bases unmatched to any gene: 12. CDR3 length equals 16 residues. CDR3 nucleotides: TGTGCCAGCAGCCCGATCCGAGGACAGGGGAATTATGGCTACACCTTC. Residues: CASSPIRGQGNYGYTF. The full variable domain, completed using reference TRBV7-6 and TRBJ1-2, is GAGVSQSPRYKVTKRGQDVALRCDPISGHVSLYWYRQALGQGPEFLTYFNYEAQQDKSGLPNDRFSAERPEGSISTLTIQRTEQRDSAMYRCASSPIRGQGNYGYTFGSGTRLTVV.

This clone showed up just a few times. The chain links TRBV5-1 to TRBJ1-6, with 7 bases that match TRBD1. CDR1 and CDR2 (germline): SGHRS, YFSETQ. This CDR3 has 15 amino acids. With V trimmed by 0 bases and J by 10 bases, 7 bases remained unmatched. CDR3 sequence: CASSLGETGLSPLHF. The CDR3 DNA reads TGCGCCAGCAGCTTGGGTGAGACAGGGTTATCACCCCTCCACTTT.

The table lists this clone with a few counts. CDR3 in amino acids: CASRYGQDEFTEAFF. Here the CDR3 DNA reads TGTGCCAGCAGATACGGACAGGACGAATTTACTGAAGCTTTCTTT. This chain joins TRBV6-5 and TRBJ1-1; 7 bases map to TRBD1. In germline, CDR1 is MNHEY, CDR2 SVGAGI. This CDR3 comprises 15 residues. Trimming took 6 bases from V and 5 from J; bases not matched to a gene: 12.

V is TRBV5-1 and J is TRBJ1-2; weak D call: TRBD1 (6 bases). Germline lookup yields CDR1 SGHRS and CDR2 YFSETQ. CDR3 length equals 14 residues. Trimming shortened V by 4 bases and J by 8 bases, and 18 bases separated the two germline ends. The CDR3 DNA follows: TGCGCCAGCAGCCTATACCAGGACAGCCCGGGCTACACCTTC. Translation: CASSLYQDSPGYTF. The full variable domain, its missing parts supplied by reference TRBV5-1 and TRBJ1-2, is KAGVTQTPRYLIKTRGQQVTLSCSPISGHRSVSWYQQTPGQGLQFLFEYFSETQRNKGNFPGRFSGRQFSNSRSEMNVSTLELGDSALYLCASSLYQDSPGYTFGSGTRLTVV.

The V and J genes are TRBV6-6 and TRBJ2-1, with TRBD2 matching over 8 bases. V was pared by 2 bases and J by 1 base, with 4 bases of the junction left unmatched. CDR1 and CDR2 from the germline V gene are MNHNY and SVGAGI (reference sequence). The CDR3 extends over 16 amino acids. CDR3 loop: CASSYERGPSYNEQFF. The CDR3, as DNA: TGTGCCAGCAGTTACGAGCGGGGGCCATCCTACAATGAGCAGTTCTTC.

V is TRBV12-3 or TRBV12-4 and J is TRBJ1-6; D unresolved. This CDR3 has 13 residues. With 2 bases removed from V and 15 bases from J, the gap between germline ends came to 14 bases. The CDR3 bases are TGTGCCAGCAGTTTAAACCCAACCCGAGTCCTCCACTTT. Translation gives CASSLNPTRVLHF.

The rearrangement joins TRBV6-5 to TRBJ2-5; D possibly corresponds to TRBD1 (5 bases). The germline CDR1 and CDR2 sequences are MNHEY and SVGAGI. The CDR3 is made up of 14 amino acids. V shed 5 bases and J shed 5 bases, with 15 bases lying between them. CDR3 sequence reads: CASSQGVFLETQYF. CDR3 nucleotides: TGTGCCAGCAGTCAGGGTGTTTTTCTCGAGACCCAGTACTTC.

This sequence joins TRBV3-1 (or the pseudogene TRBV3-2) and TRBJ2-1; 12 bases map to TRBD2. The germline CDR1 and CDR2 sequences are LGHDT and YNNKEL (reference sequence). The length of the CDR3 is 17 residues. The V gene end was trimmed by 3 bases and the J gene end by 3 bases; junction bases not matched to a gene: 6. CDR3 sequence: CASSHLGGLAGYNEQFF. The CDR3, as DNA: TGTGCCAGCAGCCACCTGGGGGGACTAGCGGGCTACAATGAGCAGTTCTTC.

V is TRBV9 and J is TRBJ2-3; 11 nucleotides match TRBD1. Germline CDR1 is SGDLS and CDR2 is YYNGEE. V shed 4 bases, J shed 2 bases, and the junction held 9 bases outside the gene matches. The CDR3 totals 17 residues. As DNA, the CDR3 is TGTGCCAGCAGCCCGCCGGACAGGGGGCTTCTCACAGATACGCAGTATTTT. As protein: CASSPPDRGLLTDTQYF. Full variable domain (outside the CDR3, taken from reference TRBV9 and TRBJ2-3): DSGVTQTPKHLITATGQRVTLRCSPRSGDLSVYWYQQSLDQGLQFLIQYYNGEERAKGNILERFSAQQFPDLHSELNLSSLELGDSALYFCASSPPDRGLLTDTQYFGPGTRLTVL.

The genes are TRBV16 and TRBJ1-2, with 9 bases fitting TRBD1. J gave up 13 bases and V 4 bases, and 13 bases lay outside the gene matches. The CDR3 is 14 residues long. CDR1 and CDR2 (germline): KGHSY, FQNENV. CDR3 region: CASSPKRDREACTF. DNA of the CDR3: TGTGCCAGCAGCCCCAAGAGGGACAGGGAAGCCTGCACCTTC.

The rearrangement joins TRBV11-2 to TRBJ1-1, with D unresolved. The V gene's germline CDR1 is SGHAT and CDR2 FQNNGV. CDR3 length equals 14 residues. Trimming left V 8 bases short and J 4 bases short, with 17 bases between. This CDR3 is CASSPIVGGTEAFF. In nucleotides, the CDR3 is TGTGCCAGCTCTCCTATAGTTGGAGGCACTGAAGCTTTCTTT.

The chain joins TRBV3-1 (or the pseudogene TRBV3-2) to TRBJ1-1; D gene ambiguous. Trimming left V 1 base short and J 5 bases short, with 5 bases between. The germline gives CDR1 LGHDT, CDR2 YNNKEL (reference sequence). This CDR3 spans 12 amino acids. The CDR3 loop reads CASSQGLTEAFF. The CDR3 DNA is TGTGCCAGCAGCCAAGGTTTAACTGAAGCTTTCTTT.

In this sample, this clone turned up a few times. The chain links TRBV15 to TRBJ2-3; D unclear. Germline V CDR1 and CDR2: LNHNV, YYDKDF (reference sequence). The CDR3 has 14 amino acids. Trimming cost V 1 base and J 5 bases, with 10 bases left between them. This chain's CDR3 is CATSRGPLKDTQYF. The CDR3 DNA reads as TGTGCCACCAGCAGAGGTCCACTGAAAGATACGCAGTATTTT.

The genes are TRBV28 and TRBJ1-6, with TRBD1 as a possible D gene (5 bases). Trimming pared 4 bases from V and 5 bases from J, leaving 15 bases between. The CDR3 loop spans 16 amino acids. The V gene's germline CDR1 is MDHEN and CDR2 SYDVKM. CDR3 residues: CASSSLGTGDNSPLHF. CDR3 DNA sequence: TGTGCCAGCAGTTCGCTAGGGACGGGAGATAATTCACCCCTCCACTTT.

The chain employs TRBV7-2 and TRBJ2-5; weak D call: TRBD1 (6 bases). The CDR3 has 15 amino acids. Germline V gene data show CDR1 as SGHTA and CDR2 as FQGNSA. V dropped 1 base and J dropped 5 bases, with 14 bases sitting between them. CDR3 in amino acids: CASSLEGRGFETQYF. Here the CDR3 DNA reads TGTGCCAGCAGCTTAGAGGGCAGGGGTTTTGAGACCCAGTACTTC.

The chain links TRBV19 to TRBJ2-3; TRBD1 matches 7 bases. V lost 5 bases and J lost 6; bases outside the gene matches: 8. This CDR3 is 14 amino acids long. Germline CDR1 and CDR2: LNHDA and SQIVND (reference sequence). The CDR3 here is CASSQGDTRDTQYF. Written as DNA, the CDR3 is TGTGCCAGTAGTCAGGGGGATACGCGTGATACGCAGTATTTT. The full variable domain, with the rest looked up from reference TRBV19 and TRBJ2-3, is DGGITQSPKYLFRKEGQNVTLSCEQNLNHDAMYWYRQDPGQGLRLIYYSQIVNDFQKGDIAEGYSVSREKKESFPLTVTSAQKNPTAFYLCASSQGDTRDTQYFGPGTRLTVL.

This clone appeared a single time. The V and J genes are TRBV19 and TRBJ1-2; 7 nucleotides agree with TRBD1. The CDR3 has 15 amino acids. Germline lookup yields CDR1 LNHDA and CDR2 SQIVND (reference sequence). V was clipped by 4 bases and J by 2 bases; unmatched bases: 7. The CDR3 here is CASSSALTGNYGYTF. The DNA for the CDR3 is TGTGCCAGTAGTAGCGCCCTGACAGGGAACTATGGCTACACCTTC.

The chain links TRBV19 to TRBJ2-1; 8 positions match TRBD1. V lost 5 bases to trimming and J lost 1 base; unmatched junction nucleotides: 13. Germline V gene sequence: CDR1 LNHDA, CDR2 SQIVND (reference sequence). CDR3 length: 18 residues. The CDR3 DNA is TGTGCCAGTAGTCGACCCTTCTTACAGGGGGAATCCTACAATGAGCAGTTCTTC. The encoded protein is CASSRPFLQGESYNEQFF.

The V and J genes are TRBV5-1 and TRBJ1-1, with TRBD1 matching 12 bases. The CDR3 is 17 amino acids. J lost 0 bases, V lost 4 bases, and 7 bases had no gene match. Germline V lookup: CDR1 SGHRS, CDR2 YFSETQ. The CDR3 protein is CASSPGQGARMNTEAFF. The CDR3 DNA reads as TGCGCCAGCAGCCCGGGACAGGGGGCGCGGATGAACACTGAAGCTTTCTTT.

This chain connects TRBV14 to TRBJ2-2, with TRBD1 matching over 8 bases. The CDR3 is 15 residues long. CDR1 and CDR2 (germline): SGHDN, FVKESK. The V segment lost 7 bases and the J segment 1 base; nucleotides outside the gene matches: 5. In DNA, the CDR3 is TGTGCCAGCAACTACGGGACAGGGAACACCGGGGAGCTGTTTTTT. Its translation: CASNYGTGNTGELFF.

V and J are TRBV19 and TRBJ2-2; 9 nucleotides align to TRBD1. CDR3 size: 16 residues. V lost 8 bases, J lost 6 bases, and 13 bases stayed unmatched. Germline V gene lookup returns CDR1 LNHDA and CDR2 SQIVND (reference sequence). This chain's CDR3 is CASCKQGARCPGELFF. The CDR3 bases are TGTGCCAGTTGCAAACAGGGGGCGCGGTGTCCCGGGGAGCTGTTTTTT.

V and J are TRBV6-5 and TRBJ1-5; 8 positions match TRBD1. V trimming: 6 bases; J trimming: 4 bases; junction bases outside the gene matches: 8. The CDR3 consists of 15 residues. The germline V gene has CDR1 MNHEY and CDR2 SVGAGI. In nucleotides, the CDR3 is TGTGCCAGCAGGGCCACAGGGGGATGGAATCAGCCCCAGCATTTT. It translates to CASRATGGWNQPQHF.